This TCR beta chain was sequenced during a study of T cell repertoires in cytomegalovirus infection. Overall study findings and caveats: HLA-C-restricted CMV clonotypes gave the most frequent clonotype in two of eight donors.

From the reads, TCRdb called clonotypes with MiXCR, one entry per CDR3 protein. The repertoire holds 680,000 or so distinct CDR3 sequences, with roughly a third as singletons. The trim removed 2 bases at V and 3 bases at J, leaving 9 bases unmatched. The germline V gene encodes CDR1 SGHVS and CDR2 FQNEAQ. The CDR3 has 17 residues. This clonotype occurred many times. As yet, its antigen is unknown. The gene calls are TRBV7-8 and TRBJ1-5; 8 nucleotides match TRBD1. Sample: cultured PBMCs, taken from culture after CMV antigen stimulation. The TCR sequence derives from a human donor in good health (CMV status not recorded). Some clones in this sample may be carry-over from other donors' samples. In DNA, the CDR3 is TGTGCCAGCAGCTTACAGGGGCAGGGGGCCCTCAATCAGCCCCAGCATTTT. It translates to CASSLQGQGALNQPQHF. The entire variable domain, with the rest obtained from reference TRBV7-8 and TRBJ1-5, is as follows: GAGVSQSPRYKVAKRGQDVALRCDPISGHVSLFWYQQALGQGPEFLTYFQNEAQLDKSGLPSDRFFAERPEGSVSTLKIQRTQQEDSAVYLCASSLQGQGALNQPQHFGDGTRLSIL.